The entry below describes one T cell receptor beta chain. Its antigen is unidentified. Method: immunoSEQ multiplex PCR; TCRdb's copy keeps in-frame clones and lacks some. The table records 140,000 or so clones, about 88% of them present only once. The sample is drawn from a study of T cell responses to AZD1222 COVID-19 vaccine. Whole-study results and caveats: Baseline antibody screening turned up just six or seven seropositive AZD1222 recipients. Spike-specific TCR breadth and depth grew following two AZD1222 doses.

Some second doses came at about 4 weeks and others at about 12 weeks; these were pooled. Material: peripheral blood, obtained 28 days after the second AZD1222 dose. The receptor's source is an adult who received the AZD1222 COVID-19 vaccine.

Written as DNA, the CDR3 is TGCAGTGTCCGCGGGGGGACTGAAGCTTTCTTT. Translating gives CSVRGGTEAFF. This chain connects TRBV20-1 to TRBJ1-1; TRBD1 might be the D (5 bases). Germline lookup yields CDR1 DFQATT and CDR2 SNEGSKA (reference sequence). V was trimmed by 7 bases and J by 5 bases, leaving 11 bases between them. CDR3 length: 11 amino acids.